The text below deals with one TCR beta chain. There is no known antigen for this receptor. One junction end disagrees with the germline gene, perhaps due to a read error. The entry originates in a study of cytomegalovirus exposure and HLA in healthy donors (dated by TCRdb to the late 2010s). Background for the entire study: According to an earlier analysis of 450 to 650 of the donors, roughly 180 million T cells yielded 90 million to 140 million unique TCR beta sequences and about 300 Gb of sequence data. All discovery cohort repertoires had been generated on a single sequencing platform. In addition to the first cohort of 666 subjects, a separate validation cohort of about 120 different subjects was used. The study aimed to test whether cataloging public T cell receptors could reveal signatures of past pathogen exposure. Approximately 300 gigabases of sequencing data and approximately 91 million unique TCR sequences made up an early release that covered approximately 650 HLA-typed donors. The later analysis used no new phenotypic data to find candidate immune exposures, relying instead on TCR beta sequences and their occurrence across donors. HLA typing covered class I and class II loci at four-digit resolution. The number of donors typed differed by locus, with about 629-630 for A, B, C, DRB1 and DQB1, approximately 500 for DQA1, under 610 for DPA1, and around 460 for DPB1. Among roughly 400 genotyped donors of the cohort, an average of around 220,000 unique TCR beta nucleotide sequences was sequenced per donor, of which roughly 17% were non-productive. Among the roughly 410 genotyped donors, about 85% belonged to the genetic ancestry cluster associated with self-reported Caucasian donors. Donor age, sex, ethnicity and CMV serostatus were compiled together with the repertoire data. To decide whether each TCR beta V gene segment behaved as functional or pseudogenic, an earlier analysis of nearly 600 of the donors relied on high-throughput TCR beta sequencing. To predict cytomegalovirus infection status, the study combined high-throughput TCR immunosequencing, statistical association of individual TCRs with disease status, and machine learning. A later analysis re-analyzed previously published TCR beta repertoires from 550 to 700 donors and added high-resolution HLA genotyping to study TCR occurrence patterns. The T cell repertoires of under 750 subjects were profiled by immunosequencing and related to cytomegalovirus serostatus. Because of strong linkage in the cohort, roughly five DR-DQ haplotypes were treated as single units for association and clustering. A later genetic analysis took genome-wide SNP genotypes for about 65% of the roughly 670 donors and used that subset as a discovery cohort. The research as a whole found: Compared with the 666-donor mean, donors in an Asian-associated ancestry cluster had fewer N-insertions in productive TCRs, according to a later genetic analysis. Most TCR sequences were observed very rarely across donors, whereas some public TCRs were present in many individuals. When HLA alleles, especially DR and DQ, strongly co-occurred, attributing TCR associations to individual alleles was difficult. Three of the identified cytomegalovirus-associated TCR beta chains were confirmed in vitro to be specific for cytomegalovirus antigens. In an earlier analysis of roughly 560 of the donors, most TCR beta V segments were observed in productive rearrangements about 87% or about 30% of the time, broadly matching IMGT annotations. According to the authors, the approach could potentially be generalized to other disease states and immunological phenotypes. In a later analysis, TCR association rates were found to vary across HLA loci, with the most associated TCRs seen for DRB1 alleles and the fewest for HLA-C alleles. According to a later analysis, most CMV-associated TCR beta chains appeared to be HLA-restricted, and the HLA associations seemed to be driven largely by CMV exposure. In a later analysis, several top co-occurrence clusters were reported to appear linked to parvovirus B19, influenza, CMV and Epstein-Barr virus. For the cohort, immune exposure information was limited to CMV serostatus. In a later genetic analysis, a missense DCLRE1C variant was associated with V-gene and J-gene trimming of TCR beta chains, and the association was replicated in an independent cohort. A further reported finding was that TCR beta sequences accurately predicted the HLA-A and HLA-B alleles for most subjects in the first cohort. Because HLA typing was unavailable for some donors at each locus, only the typed subset was used in association tests. The classifier was reported to diagnose cytomegalovirus status with high specificity and sensitivity in both the original cohort and the validation cohort. Correlated functional status among segregating V segments might reflect linkage disequilibrium, but an unknown experimental factor could not be ruled out. Some IMGT-functional V segments, including TRBV6-2 and TRBV6-3, could not be distinguished by the 87-base-pair reads and were therefore excluded. The cohort was sequenced for TCR beta chains only, and without alpha or paired-chain data the features that could be detected were limited. The study listed 164 TCR beta chains as associated with cytomegalovirus. In a later analysis, HLA-associated TCR beta chains showed more clonal expansion and lower generation probabilities than non-associated chains that were equally common. Because counts were too low, approximately 18 rarely observed V segments, including chromosome 9 orphons, were excluded from the earlier analysis of 587 of the donors. In a later analysis, around 15,000 TCR beta sequences were associated with specific HLA alleles at a false discovery rate of 0.05. Sequencing depth was assumed to be roughly uniform across donors in the presence/absence analyses, though that assumption may not hold. A cluster of highly shared sequence variants was judged likely to represent a technical artifact of the sequencing pipeline.

The CDR3 measures 15 amino acids from cysteine to phenylalanine. Of all the DNA, just the CDR3 is kept, 45 bases in frame from base 1. CDR1 and CDR2, per the germline V gene (reference sequence), are SSHAT and FNYEAQ. The library was produced with the immunoSEQ multiplex PCR assay. A mixture of 60 forward primers for TCR Vbeta segments and 13 reverse primers for TCR Jbeta segments was used in the multiplex PCR. The CDR3 region of rearranged TCR beta genes was amplified from genomic DNA by a multiplex PCR assay. The amplified TCR beta libraries were sequenced on the Illumina HiSeq System as 87-base-pair reads. In the authors' own workflow: A later analysis counted about 76 million unique TCR beta chains across the 550 to 800 repertoires, and 10 million to 11 million of these chains were shared by at least two donors. Raw reads were error-corrected and collapsed into unique sequences by a nearest-neighbor algorithm in which closely related sequences were merged to remove PCR and sequencing errors. CDR3 sequences were aligned to IMGT reference sequences to assign V, D and J gene segments. For a sequence to be retained, a match of at least six nucleotides to both a V gene segment and a J gene segment was required. A rearrangement was called productive if the CDR3 had no stop codons and remained in frame with V and J, and every other rearrangement was called non-productive. CDR3 was defined according to IMGT convention as the region running from the second conserved V-encoded cysteine to the conserved J-encoded phenylalanine. In an earlier analysis of some 550 of the donors, sequences lacking an unambiguous match to a single V gene segment were excluded. An earlier analysis of under 750 of the donors called V segments functional above 56.7% productive rearrangements and segregating when the between-donor standard deviation exceeded 5%. A statistical classification framework was developed to diagnose cytomegalovirus status using the catalog of TCR beta chain sequences. In a later analysis, V and J genes were assigned by comparing TCR nucleotide sequences against IMGT/GENE-DB human TR gene sequences. A later analysis assigned CDR3 sequences and most-parsimonious VDJ recombination scenarios with the TCRdist pipeline. In a later analysis, every TCR beta chain was defined by the combination of its CDR3 amino acid sequence and its V-gene family, and reads without a unique V-gene family were dropped. In a later analysis, 450 to 600 highly shared, low-generation-probability nucleotide sequences were removed to address suspected cross-contamination and a sequencing artifact. In a later analysis, a clonal expansion index was calculated for each public chain from normalized within-repertoire ranks of inferred template counts. In a later analysis, generation probabilities were computed with a VDJ recombination model fitted to out-of-frame rearrangements, and the resulting probabilities were checked against IGoR. In a later analysis, hypergeometric tests were used to score TCR-TCR, TCR-HLA and TCR-CMV co-occurrence, with a repertoire-size bias correction applied to TCR pairs. In a later analysis, false discovery rates were estimated by permuting HLA or CMV assignments 20 times. In a later analysis, co-occurring TCRs were grouped with DBSCAN, and TCRdist sequence similarity was added when clustering was performed within HLA-allele-positive subsets. Repertoires with fewer than 30,000 or more than 120,000 public chains were left out of co-occurrence clustering, as were a handful of repertoires with anomalous nucleotide sharing. Not all clones reach the TCRdb copy of this immuneACCESS table, which keeps in-frame sequences only. Checked studies attribute under half of the gap to unresolved V genes and leave the rest unexplained. D and trimming were read from the DNA, whereas the V and J calls and clone size are those reported in that table. This sample is represented by over 20,000 clones; approximately 70% of them were singletons. Roughly 4% of the sample comes from the top ten.

The cohort was made up of approximately 670 healthy bone marrow donors. At the time of sampling, every cohort member was nominally healthy, though immune exposures that went unrecorded were likely present. The donor tested CMV seronegative and was one of the 352 seronegative cohort members. Each donor provided a peripheral blood sample, and peripheral blood mononuclear cells were used for TCR beta sequencing. The Qiagen DNeasy Blood Extraction Kit was used to extract genomic DNA from the blood cell samples. Sequenced: PBMCs. The receptor comes from a woman aged 50 to 60 in good health and CMV-seronegative. In this chain, TRBV7-7 is recombined with TRBJ2-1; TRBD2 agrees with 10 junctional bases. CDR3 reads: CASSPGTSAYNEQFF. The nucleotide sequence is TGTGCTAGCAGTCCCGGGACTAGCGCCTACAATGAGCAGTTCTTC.